A selection of T cell receptor beta chains follows, all from one sample in a study of blood T cell repertoires in COVID-19. Produced via immunoSEQ multiplex PCR; TCRdb's table is partial and in-frame only. The sample carries 100,000 to 150,000 clones, 81% recorded once. The source material was peripheral blood. These receptors originate from a woman in her sixties or seventies with active or convalescent COVID-19. The CDR3 runs from the conserved cysteine through the conserved F or W. A D gene is named only where the DNA matches it firmly. Expanded clones are given a class, and other clones once, few, many or no size at all.

TRBV18	-	TRBJ1-1	TRBD1	CASSSGTANTEAFF	TGTGCCAGCTCGTCCGGGACAGCGAACACTGAAGCTTTCTTT
TRBV19	-	TRBJ1-1	TRBD1	CASSDRAYTEAFF	TGTGCCAGTAGTGACAGGGCGTACACTGAAGCTTTCTTT
TRBV11-2	-	TRBJ1-2	TRBD1	CASSLSPSRTGVSGYTF	TGTGCCAGCAGCTTATCCCCCTCTAGGACAGGGGTAAGCGGCTACACCTTC
TRBV5-4	few	TRBJ2-7	-	CASSQRLGEQYF	TGTGCCAGCAGCCAGAGACTAGGCGAGCAGTACTTC
TRBV29-1	-	TRBJ2-1	TRBD2	CSVEDPAGGYGEQFF	TGCAGCGTTGAAGATCCGGCGGGAGGGTATGGTGAGCAGTTCTTC
TRBV6-5	-	TRBJ2-1	TRBD1	CASSLGQVKFDEQFF	TGTGCCAGCAGTTTGGGACAGGTAAAATTCGATGAGCAGTTCTTC
TRBV27	-	TRBJ2-1	TRBD2	CASGGGVSNEQFF	TGTGCCAGCGGTGGGGGGGTATCCAATGAGCAGTTCTTC
TRBV5-4	-	TRBJ2-7	TRBD1	CASSPDRVRGEQYF	TGTGCCAGCAGCCCGGACAGGGTCCGGGGCGAGCAGTACTTC
TRBV5-1	few	TRBJ1-1	TRBD1	CASSLDNRTGDTEAFF	TGCGCCAGCAGCTTGGATAATAGGACAGGGGACACTGAAGCTTTCTTT
TRBV19	-	TRBJ1-4	-	CASSINQGGNEKLFF	TGTGCCAGTAGTATTAATCAGGGCGGAAATGAAAAACTGTTTTTT
TRBV5-1	-	TRBJ1-1	TRBD1	CASSPGQGLNTEAFF	TGCGCCAGCAGCCCCGGACAGGGGCTCAACACTGAAGCTTTCTTT
TRBV12-3/TRBV12-4	-	TRBJ2-2	-	CASSPGNTGELFF	TGTGCCAGCAGCCCGGGGAACACCGGGGAGCTGTTTTTT
TRBV19	once	TRBJ2-3	-	CASSIGAGDTQYF	TGTGCCAGTAGTATAGGAGCAGGAGATACGCAGTATTTT
TRBV19	once	TRBJ2-3	-	CASSLGARYTDTQYF	TGTGCCAGTAGTCTGGGGGCGAGATACACAGATACGCAGTATTTT
TRBV4-1	-	TRBJ1-1	-	CASSHLLGGDTEAFF	TGCGCCAGCAGCCACCTGCTAGGAGGGGACACTGAAGCTTTCTTT
TRBV6-5	-	TRBJ2-3	-	CASSYLASTDTQYF	TGTGCCAGCAGTTACTTGGCCAGCACAGATACGCAGTATTTT
TRBV5-1	-	TRBJ1-2	-	CASSLGLQDYGYTF	TGCGCCAGCAGCTTGGGCCTGCAGGACTATGGCTACACCTTC
TRBV7-3	-	TRBJ1-2	-	CASSSQANYGYTF	TGTGCCAGCAGCTCTCAGGCTAACTATGGCTACACCTTC
TRBV5-1	-	TRBJ1-6	TRBD1	CASRETGGEDNSPLHF	TGCGCCAGCAGGGAAACAGGGGGAGAGGATAATTCACCCCTCCACTTT
TRBV4-3	-	TRBJ1-1	-	CASSQVAGNTEAFF	TGCGCCAGCAGCCAAGTCGCAGGGAACACTGAAGCTTTCTTT
TRBV28	-	TRBJ1-5	TRBD1	CASSRQGAQPQHF	TGTGCCAGCAGCAGACAGGGGGCTCAGCCCCAGCATTTT
TRBV14	-	TRBJ1-1	-	CASSQRQTFGTEAFF	TGTGCCAGCAGCCAACGACAAACCTTCGGCACTGAAGCTTTCTTT
TRBV11-2	-	TRBJ2-1	TRBD1	CASSLGGTVNEQFF	TGTGCCAGCAGCTTAGGGGGGACAGTCAATGAGCAGTTCTTC
TRBV28	-	TRBJ1-2	-	CASSFEAPGYTF	TGTGCCAGCAGTTTCGAGGCTCCTGGCTACACCTTC
TRBV9	-	TRBJ2-7	TRBD1	CASSVADRETGEQYF	TGTGCCAGCAGCGTAGCTGACAGGGAGACAGGGGAGCAGTACTTC
TRBV5-1	-	TRBJ1-4	-	CASSWTWEDEKLFF	TGCGCCAGCAGCTGGACCTGGGAGGACGAAAAACTGTTTTTT
TRBV24-1	-	TRBJ1-1	-	CATSDSRGSAEAFF	TGTGCCACCAGTGATTCCAGGGGCTCGGCTGAAGCTTTCTTT
TRBV19	-	TRBJ1-3	-	CASSRTETGNTIYF	TGTGCCAGTAGCAGGACTGAGACTGGAAACACCATATATTTT
TRBV12-3/TRBV12-4	many	TRBJ2-7	-	CASSLYYWNEQYF	TGTGCCAGCAGCTTATACTATTGGAACGAGCAGTACTTC
TRBV19	-	TRBJ2-2	TRBD2	CASSILAGSTGELFF	TGTGCCAGTAGTATCCTAGCGGGAAGCACCGGGGAGCTGTTTTTT
TRBV28	-	TRBJ1-1	-	CASSLPDSREAFF	TGTGCCAGCAGTTTGCCAGACAGTCGTGAAGCTTTCTTT
TRBV7-9	-	TRBJ2-7	TRBD2	CASSLGATSVDLKQYF	TGTGCCAGCAGCTTAGGTGCGACTAGCGTTGACTTAAAGCAGTACTTC
TRBV20-1	-	TRBJ2-7	-	CSGGRGYEQYF	TGCAGTGGCGGGCGGGGCTACGAGCAGTACTTC
TRBV19	-	TRBJ2-5	TRBD2	CASSTASGQETQYF	TGTGCCAGTAGTACCGCTAGCGGACAAGAGACCCAGTACTTC
TRBV29-1	-	TRBJ1-6	-	CSVVETAYSPLHF	TGCAGCGTTGTTGAGACAGCCTATTCACCCCTCCACTTT